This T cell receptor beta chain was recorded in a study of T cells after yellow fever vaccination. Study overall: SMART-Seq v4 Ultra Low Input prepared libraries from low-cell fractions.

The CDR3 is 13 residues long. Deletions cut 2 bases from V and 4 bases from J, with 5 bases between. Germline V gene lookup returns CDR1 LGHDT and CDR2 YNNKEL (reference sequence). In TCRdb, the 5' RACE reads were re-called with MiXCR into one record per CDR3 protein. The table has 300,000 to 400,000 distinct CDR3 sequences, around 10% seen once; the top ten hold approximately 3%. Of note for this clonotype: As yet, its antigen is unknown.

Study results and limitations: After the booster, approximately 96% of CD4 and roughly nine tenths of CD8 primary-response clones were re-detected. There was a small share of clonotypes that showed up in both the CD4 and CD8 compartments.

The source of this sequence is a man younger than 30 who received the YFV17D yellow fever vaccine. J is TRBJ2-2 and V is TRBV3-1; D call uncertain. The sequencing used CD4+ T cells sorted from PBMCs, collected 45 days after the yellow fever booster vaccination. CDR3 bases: TGTGCCAGCAGCCAACGGATCACCGGGGAGCTGTTTTTT. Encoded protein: CASSQRITGELFF.